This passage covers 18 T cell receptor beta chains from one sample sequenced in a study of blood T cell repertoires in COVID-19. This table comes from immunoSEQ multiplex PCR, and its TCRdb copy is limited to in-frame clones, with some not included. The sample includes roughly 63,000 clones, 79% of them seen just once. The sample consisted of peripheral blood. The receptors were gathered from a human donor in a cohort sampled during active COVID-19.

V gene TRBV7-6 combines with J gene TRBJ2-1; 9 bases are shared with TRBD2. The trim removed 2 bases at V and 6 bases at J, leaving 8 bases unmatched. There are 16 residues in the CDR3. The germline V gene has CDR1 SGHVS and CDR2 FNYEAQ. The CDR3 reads CASSLFDSGSSNEQFF. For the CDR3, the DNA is TGTGCCAGCAGCTTATTTGATAGCGGGAGTAGCAATGAGCAGTTCTTC.

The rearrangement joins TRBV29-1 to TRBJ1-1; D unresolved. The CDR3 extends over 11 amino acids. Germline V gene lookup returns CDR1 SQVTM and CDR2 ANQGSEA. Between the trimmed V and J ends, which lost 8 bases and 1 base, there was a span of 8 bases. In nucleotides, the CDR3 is TGCAGCCATACAGAGAACACTGAAGCTTTCTTT. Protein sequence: CSHTENTEAFF.

CDR3 sequence: CASSLIGVNTEAFF. The CDR3, as DNA: TGTGCCAGCAGTTTAATAGGGGTGAACACTGAAGCTTTCTTT. The rearrangement uses TRBV27 and TRBJ1-1; the D gene is possibly TRBD1 (5 bases). The germline V and J ends were trimmed by 2 bases and 0 bases, with 7 bases remaining between them. The CDR3 extends over 14 amino acids. The V gene's germline CDR1 is MNHEY and CDR2 SMNVEV (reference sequence).

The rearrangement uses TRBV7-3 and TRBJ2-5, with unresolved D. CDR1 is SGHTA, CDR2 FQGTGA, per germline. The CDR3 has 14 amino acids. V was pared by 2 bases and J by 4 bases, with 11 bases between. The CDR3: CASSLVPRGETQYF. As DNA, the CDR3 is TGTGCCAGCAGCTTAGTTCCTAGAGGAGAGACCCAGTACTTC.

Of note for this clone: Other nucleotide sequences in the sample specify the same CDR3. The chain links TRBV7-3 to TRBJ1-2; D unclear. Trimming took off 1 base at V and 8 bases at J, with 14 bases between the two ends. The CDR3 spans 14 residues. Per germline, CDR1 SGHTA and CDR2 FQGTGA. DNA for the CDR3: TGTGCCAGCAGCTTAAATCCGGCGGTCTACGGCTACACCTTC. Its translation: CASSLNPAVYGYTF.

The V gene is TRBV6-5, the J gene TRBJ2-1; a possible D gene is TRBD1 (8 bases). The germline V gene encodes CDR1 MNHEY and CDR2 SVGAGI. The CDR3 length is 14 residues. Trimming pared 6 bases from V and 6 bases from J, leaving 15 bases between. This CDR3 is CASRTGGVINEQFF. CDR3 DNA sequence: TGTGCCAGCAGAACAGGGGGGGTAATCAATGAGCAGTTCTTC.

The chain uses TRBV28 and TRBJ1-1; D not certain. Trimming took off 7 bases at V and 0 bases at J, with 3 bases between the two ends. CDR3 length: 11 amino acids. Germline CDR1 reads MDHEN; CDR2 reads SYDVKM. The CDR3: CASTMNTEAFF. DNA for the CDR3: TGTGCCAGCACTATGAACACTGAAGCTTTCTTT.

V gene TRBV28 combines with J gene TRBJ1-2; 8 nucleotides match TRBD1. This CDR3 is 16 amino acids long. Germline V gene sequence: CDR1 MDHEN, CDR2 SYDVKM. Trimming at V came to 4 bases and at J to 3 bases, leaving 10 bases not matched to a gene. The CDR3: CASSSSGTGSYYGYTF. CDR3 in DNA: TGTGCCAGCAGTTCATCCGGGACAGGATCCTACTATGGCTACACCTTC.

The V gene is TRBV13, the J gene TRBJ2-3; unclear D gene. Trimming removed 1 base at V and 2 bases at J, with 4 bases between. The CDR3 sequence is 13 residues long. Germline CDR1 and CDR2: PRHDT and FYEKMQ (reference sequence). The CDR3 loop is CASSLVHTDTQYF. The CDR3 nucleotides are TGTGCCAGCAGCTTAGTCCACACAGATACGCAGTATTTT.

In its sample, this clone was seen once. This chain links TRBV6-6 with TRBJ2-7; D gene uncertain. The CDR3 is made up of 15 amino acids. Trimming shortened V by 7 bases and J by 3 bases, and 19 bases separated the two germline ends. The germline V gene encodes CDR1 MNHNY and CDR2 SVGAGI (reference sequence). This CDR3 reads CASTQTRLPSYEQYF. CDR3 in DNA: TGTGCCAGCACTCAAACGAGACTCCCCAGCTACGAGCAGTACTTC.

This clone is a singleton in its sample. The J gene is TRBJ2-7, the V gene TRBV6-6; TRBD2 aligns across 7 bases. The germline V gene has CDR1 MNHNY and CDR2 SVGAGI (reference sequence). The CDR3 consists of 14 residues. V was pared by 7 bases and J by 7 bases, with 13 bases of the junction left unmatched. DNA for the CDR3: TGTGCCAGCATGGGGGACTACCCGGTGGGGGAGCAGTACTTC. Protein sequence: CASMGDYPVGEQYF.

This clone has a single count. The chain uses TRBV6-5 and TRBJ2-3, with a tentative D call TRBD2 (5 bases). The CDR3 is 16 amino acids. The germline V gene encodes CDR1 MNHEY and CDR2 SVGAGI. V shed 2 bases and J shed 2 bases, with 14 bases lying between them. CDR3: CASSYRSGTPTDTQYF. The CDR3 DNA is TGTGCCAGCAGTTACCGGAGCGGCACCCCCACAGATACGCAGTATTTT.

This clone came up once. In DNA, the CDR3 is TGCAGTGCTGCCAGGGGAACGCAGTATTTT. Its translation is CSAARGTQYF. The chain joins TRBV20-1 to TRBJ2-3; a possible D gene is TRBD1 (6 bases). Germline V gives CDR1 DFQATT, CDR2 SNEGSKA (reference sequence). V was pared by 5 bases and J by 9 bases, with 9 bases between. This CDR3 is built from 10 residues.

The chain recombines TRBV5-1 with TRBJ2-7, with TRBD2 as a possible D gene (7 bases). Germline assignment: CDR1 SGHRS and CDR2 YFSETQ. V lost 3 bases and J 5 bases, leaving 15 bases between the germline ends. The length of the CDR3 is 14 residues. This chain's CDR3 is CASSWGAGADEQYF. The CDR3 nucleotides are TGCGCCAGCAGCTGGGGGGCGGGGGCCGACGAGCAGTACTTC.

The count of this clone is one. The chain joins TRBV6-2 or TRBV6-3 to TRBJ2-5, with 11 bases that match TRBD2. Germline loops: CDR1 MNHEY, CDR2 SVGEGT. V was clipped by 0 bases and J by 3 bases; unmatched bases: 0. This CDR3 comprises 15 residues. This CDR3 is CASSYSGLAEETQYF. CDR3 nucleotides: TGTGCCAGCAGTTACTCGGGACTAGCGGAAGAGACCCAGTACTTC.

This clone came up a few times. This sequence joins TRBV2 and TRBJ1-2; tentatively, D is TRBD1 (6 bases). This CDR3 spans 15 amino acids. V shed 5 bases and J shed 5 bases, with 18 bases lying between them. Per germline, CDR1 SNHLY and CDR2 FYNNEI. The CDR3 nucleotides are TGTGCCAGCAGTTTCTTAGGACAGAGCGATTATGGCTACACCTTC. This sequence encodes CASSFLGQSDYGYTF.

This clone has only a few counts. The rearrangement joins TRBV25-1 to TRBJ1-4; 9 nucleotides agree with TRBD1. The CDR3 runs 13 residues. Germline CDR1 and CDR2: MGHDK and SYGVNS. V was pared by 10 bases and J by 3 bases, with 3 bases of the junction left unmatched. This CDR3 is CATGTGSNEKLFF. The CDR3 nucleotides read TGTGCCACCGGGACAGGGTCTAATGAAAAACTGTTTTTT.

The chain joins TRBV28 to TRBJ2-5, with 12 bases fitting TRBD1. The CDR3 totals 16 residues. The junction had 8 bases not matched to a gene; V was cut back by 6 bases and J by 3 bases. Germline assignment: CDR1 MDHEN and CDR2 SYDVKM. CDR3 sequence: CASRPAGTGGEETQYF. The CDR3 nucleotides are TGTGCCAGCAGGCCTGCCGGGACAGGGGGCGAAGAGACCCAGTACTTC.